One and the same sample provided the 21 T cell receptor beta chains below, sequenced in a study of blood T cell repertoires in COVID-19. The data were produced by immunoSEQ multiplex PCR, yet TCRdb's version contains in-frame clones alone and is incomplete. The top ten hold around 3% of the sample, which has some 250,000 clones, 81% seen once. Sequencing was carried out using peripheral blood. Receptors were obtained from an older woman with active or convalescent COVID-19.

This clone was recorded at least ten times. The chain is built from TRBV2 and TRBJ2-1, with 10 bases lining up with TRBD2. The CDR3 loop spans 14 amino acids. Germline V gene data show CDR1 as SNHLY and CDR2 as FYNNEI. The J segment lost 9 bases and the V segment lost 5 bases, leaving 7 bases of the junction unmatched. CDR3 protein: CASSPSGGFGEQFF. In DNA form, the CDR3 reads TGTGCCAGCAGTCCTAGCGGGGGATTTGGTGAGCAGTTCTTC. The entire variable domain, with the rest obtained from reference TRBV2 and TRBJ2-1, is as follows: EPEVTQTPSHQVTQMGQEVILRCVPISNHLYFYWYRQILGQKVEFLVSFYNNEISEKSEIFDDQFSVERPDGSNFTLKIRSTKLEDSAMYFCASSPSGGFGEQFFGPGTRLTVL.

The chain employs TRBV7-2 and TRBJ2-1, with 7 bases that match TRBD1. Germline V gives CDR1 SGHTA, CDR2 FQGNSA. The length of the CDR3 is 14 residues. With 1 base clipped from V and 5 bases from J, the junction kept 2 bases outside the gene matches. CDR3 nucleotides: TGTGCCAGCAGCTTAGGGGACAGAGACAATGAGCAGTTCTTC. Translating gives CASSLGDRDNEQFF.

The chain has TRBV11-2 and TRBJ1-2; 7 bases align to TRBD1. V trimming: 2 bases; J trimming: 6 bases; junction bases outside the gene matches: 9. Germline V gene sequence: CDR1 SGHAT, CDR2 FQNNGV. The CDR3 spans 15 residues. CDR3 sequence (DNA): TGTGCCAGCAGCTTATATAGGGCAGGGGGTGATGGCTACACCTTC. Its protein product is CASSLYRAGGDGYTF.

V is TRBV5-1 and J is TRBJ2-5; D not certain. The germline V gene encodes CDR1 SGHRS and CDR2 YFSETQ. The V end was cut by 4 bases, the J end by 8 bases, with 9 bases between. This CDR3 is built from 11 residues. The CDR3 spells CASSPDSTQYF. The CDR3 DNA follows: TGCGCCAGCAGCCCCGACTCAACCCAGTACTTC.

This clone showed up many times. The identical CDR3 is also encoded by other nucleotide sequences in the sample. The chain has TRBV7-8 and TRBJ1-5; D might be TRBD1 (6 bases). The CDR3 extends over 14 amino acids. Germline values: CDR1 SGHVS, CDR2 FQNEAQ. V lost 4 bases, J lost 4 bases, and 11 bases lay in between. CDR3 bases: TGTGCCAGCAGCTCGACACAGGGAAATCAGCCCCAGCATTTT. Its translation is CASSSTQGNQPQHF.

This CDR3 is CASRVKEGASSYEQYF. CDR3 in DNA: TGTGCCAGTAGGGTCAAGGAGGGCGCGAGCTCCTACGAGCAGTACTTC. The chain recombines TRBV19 with TRBJ2-7; the D gene is possibly TRBD2 (6 bases). The V gene's germline CDR1 is LNHDA and CDR2 SQIVND (reference sequence). Trimming pared 6 bases from V and 0 bases from J, leaving 18 bases between. The length of the CDR3 is 16 residues.

The chain is built from TRBV4-3 and TRBJ2-7; 10 bases agree with TRBD2. J gave up 6 bases and V 1 base, and 12 bases lay outside the gene matches. Germline V gene lookup returns CDR1 LGHNA and CDR2 YSLEER. The CDR3 consists of 17 residues. DNA of the CDR3: TGCGCCAGCAGCCAAGGTGGAGGGGAGCGGGGGGGTTCCGAGCAGTACTTC. Protein product: CASSQGGGERGGSEQYF.

The J gene is TRBJ2-7, the V gene TRBV7-9; maybe TRBD2 (7 bases). Germline assignment: CDR1 SEHNR and CDR2 FQNEAQ (reference sequence). This CDR3 comprises 15 residues. V lost 5 bases, J lost 0 bases, and 14 bases lay in between. Written as DNA, the CDR3 is TGTGCCAGCAGCCCAAATGGGGGGGCCTCCTACGAGCAGTACTTC. Encoded protein: CASSPNGGASYEQYF.

The chain combines TRBV18 with TRBJ2-7; 7 nucleotides line up with TRBD1. Unmatched junction bases numbered 7, after V lost 5 bases and J lost 3 bases. Germline-derived CDR1 and CDR2 are KGHSH and LQKENI. CDR3 length: 14 amino acids. The DNA of the CDR3 is TGTGCCAGCTCAGGATCGGGACAGATCTACGAGCAGTACTTC. Amino acid sequence: CASSGSGQIYEQYF.

There are many counts of this clone. V is TRBV27 and J is TRBJ1-1; 9 nucleotides line up with TRBD1. J lost 11 bases, V lost 6 bases, and 4 bases had no gene match. This CDR3 region has 11 residues. Looked up from germline, CDR1 is MNHEY and CDR2 is SMNVEV (reference sequence). The CDR3 loop reads CASSRTGEAFF. Here the CDR3 DNA reads TGTGCCAGCAGCAGGACAGGGGAGGCTTTCTTT.

This clone was recorded a few times. DNA of the CDR3: TGTGCCAGCAGCTCCCCACTAAATTGGAACACTGAAGCTTTCTTT. As protein: CASSSPLNWNTEAFF. The chain uses TRBV11-1 and TRBJ1-1; D unresolved. The CDR3 consists of 15 residues. V shed 4 bases and J shed 1 base, with 13 bases lying between them. Per germline, CDR1 SGHAT and CDR2 FQDESV (reference sequence).

The rearrangement uses TRBV6-5 and TRBJ1-2; D gene uncertain. CDR3 length equals 13 residues. Germline V lookup: CDR1 MNHEY, CDR2 SVGAGI. V was clipped by 7 bases and J by 3 bases, with 12 bases between them. The CDR3 nucleotides read TGTGCCAGCACCCAGAGGGAGGACTATGGCTACACCTTC. This codes for CASTQREDYGYTF.

The chain recombines TRBV9 with TRBJ2-2, with TRBD1 matching over 9 bases. V gave up 5 bases and J gave up 3 bases; unmatched junction bases: 8. Per germline, CDR1 SGDLS and CDR2 YYNGEE. There are 16 residues in the CDR3. CDR3 amino acids: CASSQGQGSDTGELFF. CDR3 bases: TGTGCCAGCAGTCAGGGACAGGGAAGCGACACCGGGGAGCTGTTTTTT.

The chain recombines TRBV9 with TRBJ1-2; tentatively, D is TRBD1 (5 bases). The CDR3 loop spans 15 amino acids. The V and J ends lost 0 bases and 7 bases respectively, with 16 bases between them. Looked up from germline, CDR1 is SGDLS and CDR2 is YYNGEE. This CDR3 reads CASSVGHGQGGGYTF. The DNA of the CDR3 is TGTGCCAGCAGCGTAGGGCACGGCCAGGGTGGTGGCTACACCTTC.

This rearrangement joins TRBV7-2 to TRBJ1-3, with TRBD1 identical over 9 bases. In germline, CDR1 is SGHTA, CDR2 FQGNSA. This CDR3 contains 18 residues. Unmatched junction bases numbered 11, after V lost 5 bases and J lost 0 bases. Here the CDR3 reads CASSHGTGRPSSGNTIYF. The CDR3 DNA follows: TGTGCCAGCAGCCACGGGACAGGGAGGCCCTCCTCTGGAAACACCATATATTTT.

This chain links TRBV28 with TRBJ2-7; D may be TRBD1 (6 bases). The V gene lost 3 bases and the J gene lost 6 bases, with 12 bases spanning the gap. The CDR3 has 13 amino acids. Germline CDR1 and CDR2: MDHEN and SYDVKM. CDR3 nucleotide sequence: TGTGCCAGCAGTTTCCCCCAACAGGGCGAGCAGTACTTC. Amino acid sequence: CASSFPQQGEQYF.

The chain joins TRBV6-4 to TRBJ1-1; the D gene is possibly TRBD1 (6 bases). Deletions cut 7 bases from V and 2 bases from J, with 17 bases between. The germline V gene encodes CDR1 MRHNA and CDR2 SNTAGT. CDR3 length: 15 residues. CDR3 residues: CASIYDRKDNTEAFF. Written as DNA, the CDR3 is TGTGCCAGCATTTACGACAGGAAAGATAACACTGAAGCTTTCTTT.

The chain is built from TRBV18 and TRBJ1-5; D is uncertain. V dropped 0 bases and J dropped 6 bases, with 12 bases sitting between them. The germline V gene encodes CDR1 KGHSH and CDR2 LQKENI. This CDR3 contains 15 residues. The CDR3 spells CASSPPGGPGQPQHF. CDR3 nucleotides: TGTGCCAGCTCACCACCGGGAGGGCCCGGTCAGCCCCAGCATTTT.

The chain combines TRBV5-6 with TRBJ2-2; 9 bases align to TRBD1. This CDR3 region has 16 residues. The germline V gene encodes CDR1 SGHDT and CDR2 YYEEEE. Losses at the gene ends were 0 bases for V and 5 bases for J; bases not matched to a gene: 5. In nucleotides, the CDR3 is TGTGCCAGCAGCTTGGGTGTGGGACAGGGAACCGGGGAGCTGTTTTTT. This sequence encodes CASSLGVGQGTGELFF.

V gene TRBV7-2 combines with J gene TRBJ1-5; no firm D call. V lost 2 bases and J 1 base, leaving 6 bases between the germline ends. This CDR3 contains 14 residues. Germline V gene lookup returns CDR1 SGHTA and CDR2 FQGNSA. CDR3 residues: CASSLILSNQPQHF. In DNA form, the CDR3 reads TGTGCCAGCAGCTTAATTCTAAGCAATCAGCCCCAGCATTTT.

This clone was detected only a few times. The chain joins TRBV6-2 or TRBV6-3 to TRBJ2-7, with D perhaps matching TRBD2 (5 bases). Trimming left V 0 bases short and J 6 bases short, with 21 bases between. The CDR3 contains 17 residues. In germline, CDR1 is MNHEY, CDR2 SVGEGT. CDR3 sequence (DNA): TGTGCCAGCAGTTACTCCCACGGCGCAGCGGTGGCTCCCGAGCAGTACTTC. This encodes CASSYSHGAAVAPEQYF.